These 22 T cell receptor beta chains share one sample of origin, sequenced in a study of T cells in women clearing cervical HPV infection. Sequencing used immunoSEQ multiplex PCR; TCRdb keeps in-frame clones, though not all of them. The sample table sets out approximately 39,000 clones. The sequencing input was blood buffy coat. Receptors originate from a woman aged 18-70 years with a cervical HPV16 infection that either progressed to CIN3+ or cleared (not recorded which).

A remark on this clone: The sequence runs out 3 residues before the end of the CDR3; the remainder is reconstructed from the germline J gene. The chain joins TRBV28 to TRBJ1-3; D may be TRBD1 (5 bases). This CDR3 is built from 14 residues. In germline, CDR1 is MDHEN, CDR2 SYDVKM. The CDR3 bases that were read are TGTGCCAGCAGGCTACCCAGTGAGGGGAATGGC. This sequence encodes CASRLPSEGNG. The entire CDR3 reads CASRLPSEGNGIYF.

Remarks on this clone: The sequence runs out 3 residues before the end of the CDR3; the remainder is reconstructed from the germline J gene. The chain joins TRBV6-2 or TRBV6-3 to TRBJ1-5; D is unresolved. Germline V CDR1 and CDR2: MNHEY, SVGEGT. Trimming cost V 6 bases and J 0 bases, with 9 bases left between them. CDR3 length: 14 residues. Here the CDR3 reads CASRQRYSNQPQHF. CDR3 DNA (partial): TGTGCCAGCAGACAACGATATAGCAATCAGCCC.

On this clone itself: The read finishes 3 residues shy of the CDR3 end, and the germline J gene is used to complete it. The rearrangement joins TRBV30 to TRBJ2-3; TRBD2 aligns across 13 bases. This CDR3 is built from 15 residues. In germline, CDR1 is GTSNPN, CDR2 SVGIG (reference sequence). The CDR3: CAWSQLAGGQETQYF. The CDR3 DNA, read in part, is TGTGCCTGGAGCCAACTAGCGGGGGGGCAAGAGACG. Complete variable domain (other parts from reference TRBV30 and TRBJ2-3): SQTIHQWPATLVQPVGSPLSLECTVEGTSNPNLYWYRQAAGRGLQLLFYSVGIGQISSEVPQNLSASRPQDRQFILSSKKLLLSDSGFYLCAWSQLAGGQETQYFGPGTRLTVL.

Remarks on this clone: The missing CDR3 end, 3 residues past where the read stops, is filled in from the germline J gene. V gene TRBV7-6 combines with J gene TRBJ2-2; no clear D. This CDR3 has 17 residues. The germline CDR1 and CDR2 sequences are SGHVS and FNYEAQ. The CDR3 sequence is CASSLPGTSATNEKLFF. CDR3 DNA, as far as it was read: TGTGCCAGCAGCCTCCCTGGAACCAGTGCAACTAATGAAAAG.

About this clone: From the germline J gene comes the end of the CDR3, since the read stops 3 residues before it. This sequence joins TRBV7-2 and TRBJ1-1; no clear D. The CDR3 spans 14 residues. Trimming left V 1 base short and J 0 bases short, with 6 bases between. Germline V gene data show CDR1 as SGHTA and CDR2 as FQGNSA. CDR3 DNA (partial): TGTGCCAGCAGCTTAGAGCGTGTGAACACTGAA. It is translated as CASSLERVNTE. Given in full, the CDR3 is CASSLERVNTEAFF.

Notes on this clone: From the germline J gene comes the end of the CDR3, since the read stops 3 residues before it. V gene TRBV10-3 combines with J gene TRBJ2-3; 10 bases align to TRBD1. The length of the CDR3 is 17 residues. Germline V gene lookup returns CDR1 ENHRY and CDR2 SYGVKD. V gave up 2 bases and J gave up 6 bases; unmatched junction bases: 11. The sequenced part of the CDR3 DNA is TGTGCCATCAGTGAGCATCCGGGACAGGGGAAGAAGGATACG. This codes for CAISEHPGQGKKDT. The whole CDR3 sequence is CAISEHPGQGKKDTQYF.

Remarks on this clone: Read coverage stops 3 residues before the CDR3 terminus; the germline J gene supplies the remainder. This chain connects TRBV19 to TRBJ2-2, with 7 bases that match TRBD1. The germline V gene has CDR1 LNHDA and CDR2 SQIVND (reference sequence). This CDR3 is 15 amino acids long. The CDR3 spells CASTMGDSYNSPLFF. The sequenced part of the CDR3 DNA is TGTGCCAGTACCATGGGGGACAGCTATAATTCACCG.

Points on this clone: The CDR3 end falls 3 residues outside the read, so it is completed with the germline J gene. The V gene is TRBV19, the J gene TRBJ1-4, with a possible D match to TRBD1 (5 bases). Germline lookup yields CDR1 LNHDA and CDR2 SQIVND (reference sequence). The CDR3 length is 15 residues. CDR3 sequence: CASSRTRSGNSPLFF. CDR3 bases read: TGTGCCAGTAGTAGGACAAGGTCGGGTAATTCACCA.

Worth noting for this clone: The read terminates 3 residues before the CDR3 end, so the remaining end is supplied by the germline J gene. J is TRBJ1-6 and V is TRBV5-6, with 7 bases identical to TRBD1. V lost 2 bases to trimming and J lost 10 bases; unmatched junction nucleotides: 9. This CDR3 region has 15 residues. Per germline, CDR1 SGHDT and CDR2 YYEEEE. CDR3 amino acids: CASSFWDSGESPLHF. The DNA read from the CDR3 is TGTGCCAGCAGCTTCTGGGACAGCGGCGAATCACCC.

With regard to this clone: The read terminates 3 residues before the CDR3 end, so the remaining end is supplied by the germline J gene. The rearrangement uses TRBV20-1 and TRBJ2-1; D gene ambiguous. Germline-derived CDR1 and CDR2 are DFQATT and SNEGSKA (reference sequence). Trimming left V 5 bases short and J 8 bases short, with 16 bases between. CDR3 length: 13 amino acids. The sequenced part of the CDR3 DNA is TGCAGTGCTCCTAATTCCCTCTCGGATGAG. This codes for CSAPNSLSDE. In full, the CDR3 reads CSAPNSLSDEQFF.

Points on this clone: The sequence runs out 3 residues before the end of the CDR3; the remainder is reconstructed from the germline J gene. The genes are TRBV7-9 and TRBJ1-2, with TRBD1 matching 9 bases. CDR1 SEHNR and CDR2 FQNEAQ come from the germline V gene (reference sequence). The CDR3 sequence is 14 residues long. CDR3 sequence reads: CASSPTGGTYDYTF. The CDR3 bases that were read are TGTGCCAGCAGCCCGACAGGGGGGACGTACGAC.

This clone ranks as medium-sized in terms of frequency. The read terminates 3 residues before the CDR3 end, so the remaining end is supplied by the germline J gene. The chain has TRBV18 and TRBJ2-5, with D perhaps assigned TRBD1 or TRBD2 (5 bases each). Germline values: CDR1 KGHSH, CDR2 LQKENI. V lost 3 bases and J lost 0, with 8 bases in between. The CDR3 is 14 amino acids. The chain's CDR3 is CASSPRGNQETQYF. CDR3 bases read: TGTGCCAGCTCACCGAGGGGAAACCAAGAGACC.

With regard to this clone: The read falls 3 residues short of the CDR3 end, and the missing part is taken from the germline J gene. This chain links TRBV15 with TRBJ1-6; D is possibly TRBD1 (5 bases). There are 14 residues in the CDR3. Germline V gives CDR1 LNHNV, CDR2 YYDKDF (reference sequence). Trimming removed 3 bases at V and 10 bases at J, with 13 bases between. CDR3 loop: CATSRAGGSSPLHF. The part of the CDR3 DNA that was read is TGTGCCACCAGCAGGGCCGGGGGATCGTCACCC.

Of note for this clone: The CDR3 end lies 3 residues beyond the end of the read and is filled in from the germline J gene. The chain is built from TRBV28 and TRBJ1-1, with TRBD1 as a possible D gene (6 bases). Germline loops: CDR1 MDHEN, CDR2 SYDVKM. This CDR3 region has 11 residues. CDR3 region: CASLGGTEAFF. The CDR3 DNA, read in part, is TGTGCCAGTTTAGGGGGAACCGAA.

For this clone: The read halts 3 residues ahead of the CDR3 end, with the missing end drawn from the germline J gene. The chain links TRBV2 to TRBJ2-7; TRBD1 matches at 7 bases. This CDR3 is 14 amino acids long. Losses at the gene ends were 5 bases for V and 2 bases for J; bases not matched to a gene: 6. Germline CDR1 SNHLY, CDR2 FYNNEI. The CDR3 sequence is CASSRGLGTYEQYF. CDR3 bases read: TGTGCCAGCAGTAGGGGGCTCGGGACCTACGAG.

Concerning this clone itself: The sequenced fragment ends 3 residues before the CDR3 boundary, so the rest is inferred from the germline J gene. The chain uses TRBV10-1 and TRBJ2-7; D is ambiguous. The CDR3 has 14 amino acids. Germline lookup yields CDR1 WNHNN and CDR2 SYGVQD (reference sequence). With 2 bases removed from V and 5 bases from J, the gap between germline ends came to 13 bases. The CDR3 region is CASSESIRVHEQYF. The sequenced CDR3 bases are TGCGCCAGCAGTGAGAGCATCCGGGTCCACGAG.

For this clone: From the germline J gene comes the end of the CDR3, since the read stops 3 residues before it. The V and J genes are TRBV5-1 and TRBJ1-2; the D gene is possibly TRBD1 (6 bases). This CDR3 region has 15 residues. V lost 0 bases and J lost 0, with 9 bases in between. CDR1 is SGHRS and CDR2 is YFSETQ in the germline V gene. The CDR3 protein is CASSLVGDTNYGYTF. CDR3 DNA, as far as it was read: TGCGCCAGCAGCTTGGTGGGGGACACTAACTATGGC.

For this clone: The sequence runs out 3 residues before the end of the CDR3; the remainder is reconstructed from the germline J gene. This chain joins TRBV24-1 and TRBJ2-3; TRBD1 aligns across 7 bases. CDR1 is KGHDR, CDR2 SFDVKD, per germline. The CDR3 sequence is 16 residues long. Trimming removed 9 bases from V and 1 base from J; junction bases left unmatched: 12. The covered CDR3 bases are TGTGCCACCGAAGATCGACGGGACAGTCGCACAGATACG. This gives the protein CATEDRRDSRTDT. The full CDR3 protein is CATEDRRDSRTDTQYF.

Note on this clone: Coverage ceases 3 residues before the CDR3 finishes, and the germline J gene fills in the end. The genes are TRBV19 and TRBJ1-5; 9 nucleotides agree with TRBD1. V lost 7 bases, J lost 4 bases, and 11 bases stayed unmatched. CDR3 size: 16 residues. CDR1 is LNHDA and CDR2 is SQIVND in the germline V gene (reference sequence). The part of the CDR3 DNA that was read is TGTGCCAGTACTGCTATAGGGGGACAGGGAAATCAGCCC. Its protein is CASTAIGGQGNQP. The complete CDR3 sequence is CASTAIGGQGNQPQHF.

With respect to this clone: The CDR3 extends 3 residues past the end of the read, so its final part is completed from the germline J gene. The chain carries TRBV7-3 and TRBJ2-1; maybe TRBD2 (7 bases). Germline lookup yields CDR1 SGHTA and CDR2 FQGTGA. CDR3 length: 16 residues. With 5 bases removed from V and 7 bases from J, the gap between germline ends came to 21 bases. CDR3 protein: CASSPVGGATANEQFF. The CDR3 bases that were read are TGTGCCAGCAGCCCCGTAGGGGGGGCGACGGCGAATGAG.

In the case of this clone: The read stops 3 residues short of the end of the CDR3; the missing end is completed from the germline J gene. The rearrangement uses TRBV2 and TRBJ2-7; possible D gene TRBD1, 5 bases. CDR3 length equals 15 residues. Germline V lookup: CDR1 SNHLY, CDR2 FYNNEI. The V end lost 2 bases, the J end lost 5 bases, and 16 bases lay between the germline ends. CDR3 sequence: CASSEPIRQFDEQYF. The DNA read from the CDR3 is TGTGCCAGCAGTGAACCCATCAGACAGTTCGACGAG.

Points on this clone: The read terminates 3 residues before the CDR3 end, so the remaining end is supplied by the germline J gene. The chain uses TRBV12-3 or TRBV12-4 and TRBJ2-5, with 7 nucleotides matching TRBD1. The CDR3 extends over 14 amino acids. Trimming at V came to 6 bases and at J to 0 bases, leaving 4 bases not matched to a gene. The CDR3 bases that were read are TGTGCCAGCAGAAGGGGACAGAACCAAGAGACC. It yields the protein CASRRGQNQET. The full CDR3 protein is CASRRGQNQETQYF.